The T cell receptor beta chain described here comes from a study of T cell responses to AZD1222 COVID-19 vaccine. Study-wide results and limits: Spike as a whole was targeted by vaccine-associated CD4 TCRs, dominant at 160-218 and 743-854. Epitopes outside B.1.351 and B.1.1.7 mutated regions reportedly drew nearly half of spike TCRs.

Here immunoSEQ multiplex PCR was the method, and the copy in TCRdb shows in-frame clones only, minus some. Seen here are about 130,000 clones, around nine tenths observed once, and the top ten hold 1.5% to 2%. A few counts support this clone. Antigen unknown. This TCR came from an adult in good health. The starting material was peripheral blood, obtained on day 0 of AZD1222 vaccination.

CDR3 protein: CASSGPQGPGDYGYTF. The DNA for the CDR3 is TGTGCCAGCAGCGGCCCACAGGGGCCCGGGGACTATGGCTACACCTTC. This chain connects TRBV7-8 to TRBJ1-2, with 7 bases matching TRBD1. Losses at the gene ends were 5 bases for V and 3 bases for J; bases not matched to a gene: 12. CDR3 length equals 16 residues. Germline V lookup: CDR1 SGHVS, CDR2 FQNEAQ.